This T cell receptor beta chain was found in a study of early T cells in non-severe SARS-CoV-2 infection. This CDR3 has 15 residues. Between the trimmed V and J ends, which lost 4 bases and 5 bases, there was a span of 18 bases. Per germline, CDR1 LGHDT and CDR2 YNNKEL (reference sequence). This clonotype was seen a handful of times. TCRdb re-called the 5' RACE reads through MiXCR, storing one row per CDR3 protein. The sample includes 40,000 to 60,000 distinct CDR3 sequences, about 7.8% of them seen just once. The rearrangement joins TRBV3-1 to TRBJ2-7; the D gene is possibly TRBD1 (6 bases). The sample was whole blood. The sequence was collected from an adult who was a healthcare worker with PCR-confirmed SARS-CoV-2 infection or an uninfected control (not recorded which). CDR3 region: CASSRRTVFRDEQYF. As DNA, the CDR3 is TGTGCCAGCAGCCGGAGGACAGTTTTCCGCGACGAGCAGTACTTC.